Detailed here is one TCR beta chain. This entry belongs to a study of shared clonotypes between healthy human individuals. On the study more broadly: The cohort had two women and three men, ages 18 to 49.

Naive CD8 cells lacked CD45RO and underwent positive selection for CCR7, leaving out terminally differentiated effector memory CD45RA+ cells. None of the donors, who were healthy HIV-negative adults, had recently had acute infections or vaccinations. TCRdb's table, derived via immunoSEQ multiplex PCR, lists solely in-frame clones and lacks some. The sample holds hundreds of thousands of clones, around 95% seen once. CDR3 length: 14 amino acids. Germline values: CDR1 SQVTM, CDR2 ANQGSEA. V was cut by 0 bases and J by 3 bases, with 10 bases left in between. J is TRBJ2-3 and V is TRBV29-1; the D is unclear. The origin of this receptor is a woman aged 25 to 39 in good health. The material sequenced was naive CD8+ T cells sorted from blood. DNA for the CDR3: TGCAGCGTTGAAGATCCCCAATTAACAGATACGCAGTATTTT. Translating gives CSVEDPQLTDTQYF.